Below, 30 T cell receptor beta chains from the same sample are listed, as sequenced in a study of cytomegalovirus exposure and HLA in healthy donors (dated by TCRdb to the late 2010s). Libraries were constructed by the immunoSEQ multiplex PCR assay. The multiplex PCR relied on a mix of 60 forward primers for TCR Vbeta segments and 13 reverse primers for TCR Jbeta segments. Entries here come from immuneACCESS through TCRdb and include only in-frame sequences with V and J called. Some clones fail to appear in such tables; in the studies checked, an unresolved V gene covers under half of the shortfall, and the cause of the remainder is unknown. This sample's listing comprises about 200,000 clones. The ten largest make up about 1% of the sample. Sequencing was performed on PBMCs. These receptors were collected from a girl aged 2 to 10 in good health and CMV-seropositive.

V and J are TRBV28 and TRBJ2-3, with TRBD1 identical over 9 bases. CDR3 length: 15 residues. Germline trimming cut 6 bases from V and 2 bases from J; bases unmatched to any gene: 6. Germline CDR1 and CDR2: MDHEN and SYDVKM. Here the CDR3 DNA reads TGTGCCAGCAGCCCCGACAGGGGGTACACAGATACGCAGTATTTT. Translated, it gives CASSPDRGYTDTQYF. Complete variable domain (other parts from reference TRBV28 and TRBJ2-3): DVKVTQSSRYLVKRTGEKVFLECVQDMDHENMFWYRQDPGLGLRLIYFSYDVKMKEKGDIPEGYSVSREKKERFSLILESASTNQTSMYLCASSPDRGYTDTQYFGPGTRLTVL.

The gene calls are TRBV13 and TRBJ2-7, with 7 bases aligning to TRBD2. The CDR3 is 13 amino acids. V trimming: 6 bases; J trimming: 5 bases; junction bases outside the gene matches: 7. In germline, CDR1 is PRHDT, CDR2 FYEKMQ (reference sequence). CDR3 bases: TGTGCCAGCAGGCTGGGGGGAGGGAACGAGCAGTACTTC. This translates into CASRLGGGNEQYF.

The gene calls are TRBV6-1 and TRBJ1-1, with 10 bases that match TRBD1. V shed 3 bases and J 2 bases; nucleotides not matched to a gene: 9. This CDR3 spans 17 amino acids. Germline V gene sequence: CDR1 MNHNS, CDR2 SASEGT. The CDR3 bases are TGTGCCAGCAGTGAGTACGTTGGGACAGGGGTTAACACTGAAGCTTTCTTT. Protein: CASSEYVGTGVNTEAFF.

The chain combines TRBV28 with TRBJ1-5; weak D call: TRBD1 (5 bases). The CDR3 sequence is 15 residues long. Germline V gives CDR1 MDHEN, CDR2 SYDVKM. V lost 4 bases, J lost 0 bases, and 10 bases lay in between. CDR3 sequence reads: CASSSRVHSNQPQHF. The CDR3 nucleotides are TGTGCCAGCAGTTCCAGGGTTCATAGCAATCAGCCCCAGCATTTT.

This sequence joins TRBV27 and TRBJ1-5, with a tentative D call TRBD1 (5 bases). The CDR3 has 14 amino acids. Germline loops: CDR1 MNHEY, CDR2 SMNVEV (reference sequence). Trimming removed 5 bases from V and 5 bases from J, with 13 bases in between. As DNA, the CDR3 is TGTGCCAGCAGTGTACGACAGTACGATCAGCCCCAGCATTTT. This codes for CASSVRQYDQPQHF.

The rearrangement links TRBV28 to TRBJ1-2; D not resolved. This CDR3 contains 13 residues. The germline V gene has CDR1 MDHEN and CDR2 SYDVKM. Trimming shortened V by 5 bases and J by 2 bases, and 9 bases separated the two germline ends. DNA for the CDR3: TGTGCCAGCAGTCCTACAGACAACTATGGCTACACCTTC. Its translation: CASSPTDNYGYTF.

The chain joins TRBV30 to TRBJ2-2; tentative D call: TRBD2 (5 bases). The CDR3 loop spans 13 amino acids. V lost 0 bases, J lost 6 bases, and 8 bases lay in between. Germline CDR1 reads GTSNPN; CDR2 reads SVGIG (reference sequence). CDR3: CAWSVAGPGELFF. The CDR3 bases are TGTGCCTGGAGTGTGGCGGGCCCCGGGGAGCTGTTTTTT. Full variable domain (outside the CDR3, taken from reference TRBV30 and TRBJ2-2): SQTIHQWPATLVQPVGSPLSLECTVEGTSNPNLYWYRQAAGRGLQLLFYSVGIGQISSEVPQNLSASRPQDRQFILSSKKLLLSDSGFYLCAWSVAGPGELFFGEGSRLTVL.

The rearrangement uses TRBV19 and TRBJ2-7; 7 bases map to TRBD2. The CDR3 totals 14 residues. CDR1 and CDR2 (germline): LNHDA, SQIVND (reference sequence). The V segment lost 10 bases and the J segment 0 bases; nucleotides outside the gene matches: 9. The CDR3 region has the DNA TGTGCCACCCAGGGACTACCACCCTCCTACGAGCAGTACTTC. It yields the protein CATQGLPPSYEQYF. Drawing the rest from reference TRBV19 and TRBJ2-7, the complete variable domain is DGGITQSPKYLFRKEGQNVTLSCEQNLNHDAMYWYRQDPGQGLRLIYYSQIVNDFQKGDIAEGYSVSREKKESFPLTVTSAQKNPTAFYLCATQGLPPSYEQYFGPGTRLTVT.

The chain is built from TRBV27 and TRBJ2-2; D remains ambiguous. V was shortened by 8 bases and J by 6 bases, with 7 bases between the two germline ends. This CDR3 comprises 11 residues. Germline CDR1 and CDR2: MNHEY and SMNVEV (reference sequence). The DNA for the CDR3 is TGTGCCAGCCAGTACGCCGGGGAGCTGTTTTTT. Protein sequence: CASQYAGELFF.

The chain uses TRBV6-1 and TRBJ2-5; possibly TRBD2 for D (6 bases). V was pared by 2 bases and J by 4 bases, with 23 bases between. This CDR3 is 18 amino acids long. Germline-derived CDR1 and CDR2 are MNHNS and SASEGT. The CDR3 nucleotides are TGTGCCAGCAGTGAAACGGACCCTATCGAGTGGGGAGGAGAGACCCAGTACTTC. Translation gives CASSETDPIEWGGETQYF.

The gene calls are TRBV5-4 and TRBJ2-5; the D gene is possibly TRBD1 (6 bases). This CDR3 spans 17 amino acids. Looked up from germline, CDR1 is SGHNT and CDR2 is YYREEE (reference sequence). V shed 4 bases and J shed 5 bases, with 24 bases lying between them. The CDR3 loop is CASSPGKDSHGRETQYF. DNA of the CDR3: TGTGCCAGCAGCCCGGGAAAGGACAGCCACGGCAGGGAGACCCAGTACTTC.

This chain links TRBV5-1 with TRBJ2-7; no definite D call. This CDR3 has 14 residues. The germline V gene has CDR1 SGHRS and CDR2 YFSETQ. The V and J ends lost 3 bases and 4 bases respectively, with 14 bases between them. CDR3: CASSSGGYSYEQYF. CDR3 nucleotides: TGCGCCAGCAGCTCGGGTGGCTACTCGTACGAGCAGTACTTC.

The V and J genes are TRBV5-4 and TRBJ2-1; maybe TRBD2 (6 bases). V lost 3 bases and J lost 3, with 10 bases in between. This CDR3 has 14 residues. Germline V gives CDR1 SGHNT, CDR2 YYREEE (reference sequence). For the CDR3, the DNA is TGTGCCAGCAGCTCACTGGGACTCTACAATGAGCAGTTCTTC. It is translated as CASSSLGLYNEQFF.

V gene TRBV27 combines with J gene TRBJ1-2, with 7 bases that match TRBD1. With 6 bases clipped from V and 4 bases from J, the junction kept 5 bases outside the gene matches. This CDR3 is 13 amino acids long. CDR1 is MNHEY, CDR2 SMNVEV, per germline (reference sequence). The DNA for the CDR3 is TGTGCCAGCAGGGGGGCAGGGGGCTATGGCTACACCTTC. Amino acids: CASRGAGGYGYTF.

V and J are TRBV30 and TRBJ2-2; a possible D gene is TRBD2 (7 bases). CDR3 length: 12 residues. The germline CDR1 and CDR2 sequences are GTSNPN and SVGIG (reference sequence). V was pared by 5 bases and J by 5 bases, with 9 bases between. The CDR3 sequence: CAWGRGTGELFF. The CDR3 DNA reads TGTGCCTGGGGGAGGGGGACCGGGGAGCTGTTTTTT.

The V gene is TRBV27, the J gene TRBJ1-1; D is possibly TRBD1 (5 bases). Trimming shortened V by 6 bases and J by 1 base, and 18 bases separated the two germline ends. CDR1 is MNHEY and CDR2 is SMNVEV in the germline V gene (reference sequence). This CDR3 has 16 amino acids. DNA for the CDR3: TGTGCCAGCAGGACGCGGAGGGGCGGCAGGAACACTGAAGCTTTCTTT. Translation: CASRTRRGGRNTEAFF.

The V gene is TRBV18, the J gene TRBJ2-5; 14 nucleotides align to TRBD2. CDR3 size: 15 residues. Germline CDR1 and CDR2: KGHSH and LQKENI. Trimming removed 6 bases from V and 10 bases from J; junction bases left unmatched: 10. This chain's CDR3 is CASSPGTSGSGGQYF. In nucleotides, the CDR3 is TGTGCCAGCTCCCCCGGGACTAGCGGGAGCGGAGGCCAGTACTTC.

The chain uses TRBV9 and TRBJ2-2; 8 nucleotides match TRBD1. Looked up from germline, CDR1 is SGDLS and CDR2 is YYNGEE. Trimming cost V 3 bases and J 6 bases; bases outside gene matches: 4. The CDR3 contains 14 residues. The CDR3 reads CASSGQGIPGELFF. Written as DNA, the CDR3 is TGTGCCAGCAGCGGACAGGGGATCCCCGGGGAGCTGTTTTTT.

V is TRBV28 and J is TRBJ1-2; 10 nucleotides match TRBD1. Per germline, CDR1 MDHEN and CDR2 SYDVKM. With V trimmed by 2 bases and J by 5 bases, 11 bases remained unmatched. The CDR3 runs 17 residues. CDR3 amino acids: CASSLGETGGRGYGYTF. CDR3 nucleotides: TGTGCCAGCAGTTTAGGGGAGACAGGGGGCAGGGGTTATGGCTACACCTTC.

CDR3: CAISESRIVLYGYTF. Written as DNA, the CDR3 is TGTGCCATCAGTGAGTCGCGTATAGTCCTCTATGGCTACACCTTC. The rearrangement links TRBV10-3 to TRBJ1-2; D not resolved. Germline V gives CDR1 ENHRY, CDR2 SYGVKD. This CDR3 comprises 15 residues. V gave up 0 bases and J gave up 4 bases, with 12 bases separating them.

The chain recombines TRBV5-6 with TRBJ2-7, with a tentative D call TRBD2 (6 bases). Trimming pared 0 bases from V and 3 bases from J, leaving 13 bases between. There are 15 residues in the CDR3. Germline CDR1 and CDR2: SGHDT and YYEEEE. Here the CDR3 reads CASSLAGREYYEQYF. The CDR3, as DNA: TGTGCCAGCAGCTTGGCCGGGCGGGAATACTACGAGCAGTACTTC.

CDR3 region: CASSPGQRATNEKLFF. CDR3 DNA: TGTGCCAGCAGCCCGGGACAGAGGGCGACTAATGAAAAACTGTTTTTT. The V call is TRBV7-9, the J call TRBJ1-4, with 7 positions matching TRBD1. Trimming at V came to 5 bases and at J to 2 bases, leaving 8 bases not matched to a gene. The germline CDR1 and CDR2 sequences are SEHNR and FQNEAQ (reference sequence). This CDR3 has 16 amino acids.

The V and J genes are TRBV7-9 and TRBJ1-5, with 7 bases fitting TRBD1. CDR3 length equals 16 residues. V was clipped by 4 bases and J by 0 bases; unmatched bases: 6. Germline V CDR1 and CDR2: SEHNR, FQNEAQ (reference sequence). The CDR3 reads CASSYGTAYSNQPQHF. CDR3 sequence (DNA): TGTGCCAGCAGCTACGGGACAGCTTATAGCAATCAGCCCCAGCATTTT.

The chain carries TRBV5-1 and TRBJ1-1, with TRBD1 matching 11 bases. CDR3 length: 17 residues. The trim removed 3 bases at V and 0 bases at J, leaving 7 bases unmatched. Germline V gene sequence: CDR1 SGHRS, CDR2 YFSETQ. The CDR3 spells CASSSGQGDLMNTEAFF. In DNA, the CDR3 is TGCGCCAGCAGCTCGGGACAGGGGGACCTTATGAACACTGAAGCTTTCTTT.

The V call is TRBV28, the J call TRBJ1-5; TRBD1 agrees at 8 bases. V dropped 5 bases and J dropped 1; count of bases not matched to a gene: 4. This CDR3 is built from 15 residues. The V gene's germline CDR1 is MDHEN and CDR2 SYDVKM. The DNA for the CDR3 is TGTGCCAGCAGTCCAGGGGGCGGGAGCAATCAGCCCCAGCATTTT. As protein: CASSPGGGSNQPQHF.

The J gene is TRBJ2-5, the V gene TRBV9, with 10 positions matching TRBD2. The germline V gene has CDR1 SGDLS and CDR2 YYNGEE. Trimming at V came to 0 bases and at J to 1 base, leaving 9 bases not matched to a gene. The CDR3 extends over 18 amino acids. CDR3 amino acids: CASSVGLAGATTQETQYF. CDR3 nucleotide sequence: TGTGCCAGCAGCGTAGGTCTAGCGGGAGCCACCACCCAAGAGACCCAGTACTTC.

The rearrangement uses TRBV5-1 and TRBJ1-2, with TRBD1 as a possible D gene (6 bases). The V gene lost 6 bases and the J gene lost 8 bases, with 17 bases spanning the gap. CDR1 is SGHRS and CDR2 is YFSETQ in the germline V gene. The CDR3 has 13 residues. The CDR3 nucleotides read TGCGCCAGCAACACACGTGGGGGCGGAGGCTACACCTTC. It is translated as CASNTRGGGGYTF.

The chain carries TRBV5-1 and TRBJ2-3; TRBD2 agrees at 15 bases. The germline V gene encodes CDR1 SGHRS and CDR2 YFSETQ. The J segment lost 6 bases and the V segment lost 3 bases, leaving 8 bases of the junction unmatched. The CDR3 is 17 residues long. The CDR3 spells CASSYAGTSGRLDTQYF. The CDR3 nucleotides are TGCGCCAGCAGCTACGCCGGGACTAGCGGGAGGTTGGATACGCAGTATTTT.

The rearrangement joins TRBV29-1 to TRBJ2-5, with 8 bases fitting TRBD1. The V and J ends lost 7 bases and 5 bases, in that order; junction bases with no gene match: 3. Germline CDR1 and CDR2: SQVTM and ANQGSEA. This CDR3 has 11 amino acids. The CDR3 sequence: CSGQGMETQYF. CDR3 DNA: TGCAGCGGACAGGGGATGGAGACCCAGTACTTC.

The chain's CDR3 is CASSTGFLANEKLFF. CDR3 nucleotides: TGTGCCAGCAGTACGGGGTTCCTGGCTAATGAAAAACTGTTTTTT. The chain employs TRBV6-1 and TRBJ1-4, with unresolved D. The CDR3 is 15 residues long. Germline V gene lookup returns CDR1 MNHNS and CDR2 SASEGT. The ends were cut back, 5 bases at V and 3 bases at J, with 13 bases in the middle.